This T cell receptor (beta chain) was sequenced during a study of cytomegalovirus exposure and HLA in healthy donors. General study points: Rare TCR sequences predominated, though certain public TCRs were found in many donors.

TCRdb's table, derived via immunoSEQ multiplex PCR, lists solely in-frame clones and lacks some. In the table there are about 120,000 clones, about 96% of which are singletons. The donors were members of the validation cohort comprising over 100 subjects, separate from the approximately 630-subject first cohort. This clone showed up just a few times. Its antigen remains unknown. The V end lost 4 bases, the J end lost 0 bases, and 22 bases lay between the germline ends. The CDR3 consists of 19 residues. Germline lookup yields CDR1 SGHTA and CDR2 FQGNSA. This TCR was sampled from a man aged 18 to 29 in good health and CMV-seronegative. The chain has TRBV7-2 and TRBJ2-1; D perhaps matches TRBD2 (6 bases). Sequenced input: PBMCs. CDR3 protein: CASSSQPPRLVRSYNEQFF. Written as DNA, the CDR3 is TGTGCCAGCAGCTCGCAACCCCCCAGACTAGTGCGCTCCTACAATGAGCAGTTCTTC.